These 12 T cell receptor beta chains originate from one sample sequenced in a study of T cell repertoires in cytomegalovirus infection. One entry per CDR3 protein results from TCRdb running MiXCR on the reads. In the table there are approximately 500,000 distinct CDR3 sequences, approximately 15% of which are singletons. Sequencing input: CD8+ T cells from PBMCs. The receptors derive from a human donor in good health (CMV status not recorded). Some clones in this sample may be carry-over from other donors' samples.

This clonotype has just a few counts. The genes are TRBV3-1 and TRBJ2-7, with D tentatively TRBD2 (5 bases). The CDR3 is made up of 15 amino acids. Looked up from germline, CDR1 is LGHDT and CDR2 is YNNKEL (reference sequence). Trimming stripped 0 bases from V and 5 bases from J, with 14 bases between. The CDR3 loop reads CASSQDVTYGNEQYF. The CDR3 nucleotides are TGTGCCAGCAGCCAAGATGTGACCTACGGGAACGAGCAGTACTTC.

The chain uses TRBV23-1 and TRBJ2-3, with 7 bases that match TRBD2. TRBV23-1 is an ORF; its function is uncertain. V was clipped by 0 bases and J by 3 bases; unmatched bases: 9. The CDR3 covers 17 residues. The CDR3 sequence is CASSQSSGTRRTDTQYF. In nucleotides, the CDR3 is TGCGCCAGCAGTCAATCAAGCGGGACCCGCCGGACAGATACGCAGTATTTT.

The V gene is TRBV7-9, the J gene TRBJ2-2; tentative D call: TRBD2 (5 bases). V gave up 6 bases and J gave up 0 bases, with 11 bases separating them. Germline V gene data show CDR1 as SEHNR and CDR2 as FQNEAQ (reference sequence). This CDR3 is built from 15 residues. DNA of the CDR3: TGTGCCAGCAGTCGGCGGGTTTCGAACACCGGGGAGCTGTTTTTT. Protein: CASSRRVSNTGELFF.

The rearrangement uses TRBV27 and TRBJ2-1, with no clear D. CDR1 MNHEY and CDR2 SMNVEV come from the germline V gene (reference sequence). V was clipped by 0 bases and J by 4 bases, with 7 bases between them. This CDR3 contains 14 residues. CDR3 in amino acids: CASSLSTEYNEQFF. DNA of the CDR3: TGTGCCAGCAGTTTATCGACGGAGTACAATGAGCAGTTCTTC.

The genes are TRBV28 and TRBJ1-2; a weak D match, TRBD1 (6 bases). Germline V gene lookup returns CDR1 MDHEN and CDR2 SYDVKM. V lost 3 bases and J lost 2, with 16 bases in between. This CDR3 contains 16 residues. CDR3: CASSLNGQRRNYGYTF. For the CDR3, the DNA is TGTGCCAGCAGTTTGAACGGACAGCGGCGGAACTATGGCTACACCTTC.

This clonotype has ten or more counts. V is TRBV12-3 or TRBV12-4 and J is TRBJ2-7; D is possibly TRBD2 (5 bases). Trimming removed 1 base from V and 3 bases from J, with 13 bases in between. The CDR3 has 15 amino acids. The DNA of the CDR3 is TGTGCCAGCAGTTTAGAGTTTGGCAGCGGCTACGAGCAGTACTTC. It encodes CASSLEFGSGYEQYF.

This clonotype was picked up a small number of times. This rearrangement joins TRBV28 to TRBJ2-7, with 9 positions matching TRBD2. CDR1 is MDHEN, CDR2 SYDVKM, per germline. The CDR3 has 14 residues. V dropped 4 bases and J dropped 4; count of bases not matched to a gene: 5. CDR3 residues: CASSSPTSGYEQYF. As DNA, the CDR3 is TGTGCCAGCAGTTCCCCGACTAGCGGTTACGAGCAGTACTTC.

In its sample, this clonotype was seen a few times. The chain couples TRBV2 to TRBJ2-3; D is undetermined. The CDR3 extends over 16 amino acids. CDR1 and CDR2 (germline): SNHLY, FYNNEI. The V end was cut by 4 bases, the J end by 3 bases, with 17 bases between. The DNA of the CDR3 is TGTGCCAGCAGTGTTCGAAGAGACACAAGAACAGATACGCAGTATTTT. This encodes CASSVRRDTRTDTQYF.

This clonotype was found a few times. The chain links TRBV5-6 to TRBJ1-2; 9 bases line up with TRBD1. This CDR3 has 13 residues. Germline V gene data show CDR1 as SGHDT and CDR2 as YYEEEE. The V gene end was trimmed by 2 bases and the J gene end by 8 bases; junction bases not matched to a gene: 4. The CDR3 spells CASSFRDRDGYTF. In DNA, the CDR3 is TGTGCCAGCAGCTTCCGGGACAGGGACGGCTACACCTTC.

The chain recombines TRBV9 with TRBJ1-2; D might be TRBD1 (5 bases). Trimming pared 7 bases from V and 2 bases from J, leaving 9 bases between. The CDR3 is 12 residues long. CDR1 is SGDLS and CDR2 is YYNGEE in the germline V gene. The CDR3 nucleotides are TGTGCCAGCGCGGGGGTAAACTATGGCTACACCTTC. This sequence encodes CASAGVNYGYTF.

The chain uses TRBV12-5 and TRBJ1-5; TRBD1 matches 7 bases. The CDR3 totals 15 residues. Germline assignment: CDR1 LGHNT and CDR2 FRNRAP. Losses at the gene ends were 1 base for V and 6 bases for J; bases not matched to a gene: 6. The CDR3 sequence is CASGLAMDRTQPQHF. As DNA, the CDR3 is TGTGCTAGTGGTTTGGCCATGGACAGGACTCAGCCCCAGCATTTT.

The sample holds a few counts of this clonotype. V and J are TRBV3-1 and TRBJ2-1, with 13 positions matching TRBD2. The ends lost 0 bases at V and 2 bases at J; junction bases unmatched: 1. This CDR3 contains 17 residues. CDR1 is LGHDT, CDR2 YNNKEL, per germline (reference sequence). The CDR3 DNA sequence: TGTGCCAGCAGCCAAGAACTAGCGGGGGGGACCTACAATGAGCAGTTCTTC. Its translation: CASSQELAGGTYNEQFF.